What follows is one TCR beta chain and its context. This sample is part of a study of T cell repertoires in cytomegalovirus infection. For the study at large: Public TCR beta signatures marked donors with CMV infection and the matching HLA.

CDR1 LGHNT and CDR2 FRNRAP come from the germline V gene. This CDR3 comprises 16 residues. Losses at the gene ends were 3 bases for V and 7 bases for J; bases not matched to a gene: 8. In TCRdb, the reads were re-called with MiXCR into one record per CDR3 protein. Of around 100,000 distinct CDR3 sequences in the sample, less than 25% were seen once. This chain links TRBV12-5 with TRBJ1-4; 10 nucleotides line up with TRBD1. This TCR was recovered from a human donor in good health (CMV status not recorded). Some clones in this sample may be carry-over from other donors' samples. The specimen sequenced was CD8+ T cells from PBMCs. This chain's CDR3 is CASGFETGGAGEKLFF. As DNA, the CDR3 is TGTGCTAGTGGTTTCGAGACAGGGGGCGCCGGTGAAAAACTGTTTTTT.